This passage covers 25 T cell receptor beta chains from one sample sequenced in a study of T cell therapy after organ transplantation. Some clones are missing from TCRdb's copy, which holds only in-frame ones; the method was immunoSEQ multiplex PCR. The sample consists of roughly 3,300 clones, roughly two thirds of them appearing once. What these receptors recognize is not known. The sample's time point: 4-8 weeks after completion of therapy. The material sequenced was CD8+ T cells from blood, taken after autologous CMV-specific T cell therapy. The receptors come from a human patient who had received a solid organ transplant and had CMV disease. Some of the T cells may derive from the graft donor.

This rearrangement joins TRBV11-2 to TRBJ1-3; no firm D call. There are 17 residues in the CDR3. Deletions cut 0 bases from V and 0 bases from J, with 12 bases between. Germline loops: CDR1 SGHAT, CDR2 FQNNGV. CDR3 nucleotides: TGTGCCAGCAGCTTAGATGTAGAGGTTTTCTCTGGAAACACCATATATTTT. Encoded protein: CASSLDVEVFSGNTIYF. The full variable domain, its missing parts supplied by reference TRBV11-2 and TRBJ1-3, is EAGVAQSPRYKIIEKRQSVAFWCNPISGHATLYWYQQILGQGPKLLIQFQNNGVVDDSQLPKDRFSAERLKGVDSTLKIQPAKLEDSAVYLCASSLDVEVFSGNTIYFGEGSWLTVV.

Only a few counts were recorded for this clone. This chain uses TRBV7-6 with TRBJ1-2; D remains ambiguous. CDR1 SGHVS and CDR2 FNYEAQ come from the germline V gene. This CDR3 contains 13 residues. Trimming removed 3 bases at V and 2 bases at J, with 7 bases between. The CDR3 region is CASSLERNYGYTF. In nucleotides, the CDR3 is TGTGCCAGCAGCTTGGAGAGAAACTATGGCTACACCTTC.

V gene TRBV27 combines with J gene TRBJ2-2; TRBD1 matches 11 bases. CDR1 and CDR2 from the germline V gene are MNHEY and SMNVEV (reference sequence). V trimming: 6 bases; J trimming: 6 bases; junction bases outside the gene matches: 12. The CDR3 totals 17 residues. As DNA, the CDR3 is TGTGCCAGCAGAGAGACCCGTGGGACAGGGGGATCCGGGGAGCTGTTTTTT. Translated: CASRETRGTGGSGELFF.

Within the sample, this clone is medium-sized. The chain joins TRBV11-2 to TRBJ1-2, with D perhaps TRBD1 (6 bases). The CDR3 covers 14 residues. Germline V lookup: CDR1 SGHAT, CDR2 FQNNGV. V lost 5 bases, J lost 7 bases, and 17 bases lay in between. The CDR3 bases are TGTGCCAGCAGCCATCAGGGGACATCTCTTGGCTACACCTTC. Protein product: CASSHQGTSLGYTF.

A single count supports this clone. The chain combines TRBV7-8 with TRBJ2-3; tentative D call: TRBD2 (5 bases). The CDR3 is made up of 13 amino acids. Trimming took off 6 bases at V and 4 bases at J, with 11 bases between the two ends. In germline, CDR1 is SGHVS, CDR2 FQNEAQ. CDR3 sequence (DNA): TGTGCCAGCAGGAAAGCGGTCCCAGATACGCAGTATTTT. This codes for CASRKAVPDTQYF.

V is TRBV11-2 and J is TRBJ2-3; TRBD2 matches at 10 bases. The V gene's germline CDR1 is SGHAT and CDR2 FQNNGV. With V trimmed by 1 base and J by 6 bases, 10 bases remained unmatched. This CDR3 is built from 17 residues. The CDR3 region has the DNA TGTGCCAGCAGCTTAGGGTCTAGCGGGAGCCACAGGGATACGCAGTATTTT. This encodes CASSLGSSGSHRDTQYF.

The gene calls are TRBV6-5 and TRBJ1-3, with D possibly being TRBD1 (5 bases). This CDR3 is built from 16 residues. V lost 0 bases and J 4 bases, leaving 13 bases between the germline ends. Germline V lookup: CDR1 MNHEY, CDR2 SVGAGI. The CDR3 DNA reads TGTGCCAGCAGTTACTCGGGCAGGGTGTTCGGAAACACCATATATTTT. Protein product: CASSYSGRVFGNTIYF.

The chain joins TRBV21-1 to TRBJ1-5. TRBV21-1 is assigned pseudogene status. The CDR3 extends over 14 amino acids. Written as DNA, the CDR3 is TGTGCCAGCAGCTCGCGGAGGGGAAATCAGCCCCAGCATTTT. It codes for CASSSRRGNQPQHF.

With regard to this clone: At the DNA level, this CDR3 is encoded by other sequences in the same sample as well. The chain employs TRBV15 and TRBJ2-5, with D tentatively TRBD1 (6 bases). The V end lost 0 bases, the J end lost 4 bases, and 6 bases lay between the germline ends. CDR3 length: 13 amino acids. Germline lookup yields CDR1 LNHNV and CDR2 YYDKDF (reference sequence). The CDR3 spells CATSREGAETQYF. CDR3 DNA sequence: TGTGCCACCAGCAGAGAGGGGGCAGAGACCCAGTACTTC.

The V and J genes are TRBV5-6 and TRBJ1-2; tentative D call: TRBD1 (6 bases). CDR1 is SGHDT, CDR2 YYEEEE, per germline. This CDR3 comprises 15 residues. Trimming shortened V by 4 bases and J by 3 bases, and 16 bases separated the two germline ends. The CDR3 DNA reads TGTGCCAGCAGCCCGGGACACGCGGCTGACTATGGCTACACCTTC. Translated: CASSPGHAADYGYTF.

This clone was recorded once. This chain connects TRBV9 to TRBJ2-2, with TRBD1 matching over 8 bases. This CDR3 is built from 14 residues. The V and J ends lost 5 bases and 6 bases, in that order; junction bases with no gene match: 6. Germline CDR1 is SGDLS and CDR2 is YYNGEE. The CDR3 region has the DNA TGTGCCAGCAGAGAGCAGGGGGCGGCCGGGGAGCTGTTTTTT. Residues: CASREQGAAGELFF.

The rearrangement links TRBV12-5 to TRBJ2-1; TRBD2 is a possible D gene (5 bases). The germline CDR1 and CDR2 sequences are LGHNT and FRNRAP. The CDR3 is 16 amino acids. Trimming pared 3 bases from V and 2 bases from J, leaving 14 bases between. DNA of the CDR3: TGTGCTAGTGGTTTATCGGTAAGGGAGACCTACAATGAGCAGTTCTTC. It encodes CASGLSVRETYNEQFF.

This rearrangement joins TRBV6-1 to TRBJ1-2, with D possibly matching TRBD1 (5 bases). V was cut by 2 bases and J by 6 bases, with 10 bases left in between. The CDR3 is made up of 13 amino acids. CDR1 is MNHNS and CDR2 is SASEGT in the germline V gene. The CDR3 DNA is TGTGCCAGCAGTGAAACAGGCCCTAATGGCTACACCTTC. This gives the protein CASSETGPNGYTF.

The gene calls are TRBV11-2 and TRBJ2-1, with D possibly being TRBD2 (5 bases). Germline-derived CDR1 and CDR2 are SGHAT and FQNNGV. There are 13 residues in the CDR3. Trimming took 5 bases from V and 5 from J, leaving 10 bases between them. For the CDR3, the DNA is TGTGCCAGCAGCCTCGACTACAACAATGAGCAGTTCTTC. Translated, it gives CASSLDYNNEQFF.

The V and J genes are TRBV30 and TRBJ2-1, with D unresolved. The CDR3 extends over 16 amino acids. Germline V gene sequence: CDR1 GTSNPN, CDR2 SVGIG (reference sequence). Trimming stripped 4 bases from V and 8 bases from J, with 24 bases between. CDR3 protein: CAWTHSDPTGSDEQFF. In nucleotides, the CDR3 is TGTGCCTGGACCCACAGCGACCCCACGGGCAGCGATGAGCAGTTCTTC.

This clone occurred a few times. The genes are TRBV11-1 and TRBJ2-3; no clear D. Trimming removed 7 bases at V and 0 bases at J, with 23 bases between. Germline values: CDR1 SGHAT, CDR2 FQDESV (reference sequence). CDR3 length: 18 residues. Here the CDR3 reads CASTRIVAATDSTDTQYF. The CDR3, as DNA: TGTGCCAGCACCAGGATCGTAGCCGCGACTGATAGCACAGATACGCAGTATTTT.

In its sample, this clone ranks as medium-sized (0.01 to 0.1%). This chain links TRBV13 with TRBJ2-7; no reliable D call. The V gene lost 1 base and the J gene lost 4 bases, with 5 bases spanning the gap. Germline V CDR1 and CDR2: PRHDT, FYEKMQ (reference sequence). The CDR3 is 12 residues long. The CDR3 nucleotides are TGTGCCAGCAGCTTAGAAGGATACGAGCAGTACTTC. Residues: CASSLEGYEQYF.

Regarding this clone: A far larger clone is one base from this, pointing to a likely read error. The chain couples TRBV7-1 to TRBJ2-7, with D perhaps assigned TRBD1 or TRBD2 (5 bases each). TRBV7-1 is an open reading frame whose function is uncertain. Trimming cost V 4 bases and J 7 bases, with 17 bases left between them. There are 14 residues in the CDR3. The CDR3 coding sequence is TGTGCCAGCAGCTTAGCGAATGAGGGGTGGGAGCAGTACGTC. It translates to CASSLANEGWEQYV.

The V gene is TRBV6-6, the J gene TRBJ2-1, with 8 bases lining up with TRBD2. The CDR3 contains 14 residues. Unmatched junction bases numbered 4, after V lost 6 bases and J lost 3 bases. Germline loops: CDR1 MNHNY, CDR2 SVGAGI (reference sequence). The CDR3 here is CASRPLADYNEQFF. In DNA, the CDR3 is TGTGCCAGCAGACCACTAGCGGACTACAATGAGCAGTTCTTC.

The count of this clone is one. This chain joins TRBV5-5 and TRBJ2-7; a weak D match, TRBD1 (6 bases). Gene TRBJ2-5 matches the end of the DNA better, so the J call may be wrong. This CDR3 region has 15 residues. Germline V gives CDR1 SGHKS, CDR2 YYEKEE (reference sequence). CDR3 DNA sequence: TGTGCCAGCAGCTTGGTAGGGACACGGGAAGAGACCCAGTACTTC. Translating gives CASSLVGTREETQYF.

The chain links TRBV4-3 to TRBJ2-7, with 10 bases lining up with TRBD1. The length of the CDR3 is 14 residues. V shed 4 bases, J shed 6 bases, and the junction held 6 bases outside the gene matches. Germline values: CDR1 LGHNA, CDR2 YSLEER. CDR3 coding DNA: TGCGCCAGCAGCCCCGGGACAGGGGCCTTCGAGCAGTACTTC. Its translation: CASSPGTGAFEQYF.

A remark on this clone: Other DNA variants within this sample encode the same CDR3. The chain joins TRBV2 to TRBJ1-5, with unresolved D. With 3 bases removed from V and 1 base from J, the gap between germline ends came to 10 bases. CDR1 and CDR2 from the germline V gene are SNHLY and FYNNEI. The CDR3 consists of 15 residues. CDR3 region: CASSEIGRSNQPQHF. In nucleotides, the CDR3 is TGTGCCAGCAGTGAGATCGGTCGGAGCAATCAGCCCCAGCATTTT. Using reference TRBV2 and TRBJ1-5 for the parts outside the CDR3, the full variable domain is EPEVTQTPSHQVTQMGQEVILRCVPISNHLYFYWYRQILGQKVEFLVSFYNNEISEKSEIFDDQFSVERPDGSNFTLKIRSTKLEDSAMYFCASSEIGRSNQPQHFGDGTRLSIL.

V and J are TRBV7-3 and TRBJ2-2; D not certain. CDR1 and CDR2 from the germline V gene are SGHTA and FQGTGA. The length of the CDR3 is 12 residues. The V end lost 1 base, the J end lost 6 bases, and 3 bases lay between the germline ends. In DNA, the CDR3 is TGTGCCAGCAGCTTAATACCCGGGGAGCTGTTTTTT. Translation gives CASSLIPGELFF.

The genes are TRBV5-1 and TRBJ2-1; 9 nucleotides match TRBD2. This CDR3 contains 15 residues. Looked up from germline, CDR1 is SGHRS and CDR2 is YFSETQ. Germline trimming cut 4 bases from V and 8 bases from J; bases unmatched to any gene: 10. The CDR3 DNA is TGCGCCAGCAGCCCGGGGACTAGCCGCGACGATGAGCAGTTCTTC. Protein product: CASSPGTSRDDEQFF.

V and J are TRBV7-3 and TRBJ2-1; tentatively, D is TRBD1 (6 bases). CDR1 and CDR2 (germline): SGHTA, FQGTGA. The CDR3 is made up of 13 amino acids. With 4 bases removed from V and 7 bases from J, the gap between germline ends came to 11 bases. The CDR3 reads CASSSSGVNEQFF. The CDR3, as DNA: TGTGCCAGCAGCTCATCAGGGGTAAATGAGCAGTTCTTC.